This T cell receptor beta chain was identified in a study of blood T cell repertoires in COVID-19. Overall study context: Sites in the United States, Italy and Spain provided acute and convalescent COVID-19 samples. The analysed material was cDNA or gDNA that came from T cells, B-cell-depleted T cells, or PBMCs.

Assay: immunoSEQ multiplex PCR; the TCRdb copy retains only in-frame clones and omits some. The sample carries 300,000 to 350,000 clones, approximately 89% recorded once. The CDR3 consists of 17 residues. Germline V CDR1 and CDR2: KGHSH, LQKENI. The junction had 9 bases not matched to a gene; V was cut back by 1 base and J by 1 base. The clonotype comes from a woman in her 30s who had recovered from COVID-19. V usage is TRBV18 and J usage is TRBJ1-1; 7 bases are shared with TRBD1. The sample taken for sequencing was PBMCs or T cells enriched from blood (not recorded which). The CDR3 bases are TGTGCCAGCTCACCACGAAGGGACAGACCCCCGAACACTGAAGCTTTCTTT. This translates into CASSPRRDRPPNTEAFF. Complete variable domain (other parts from reference TRBV18 and TRBJ1-1): NAGVMQNPRHLVRRRGQEARLRCSPMKGHSHVYWYRQLPEEGLKFMVYLQKENIIDESGMPKERFSAEFPKEGPSILRIQQVVRGDSAAYFCASSPRRDRPPNTEAFFGQGTRLTVV.